What follows are 25 T cell receptor beta chains derived from one specimen sequenced in a study of human T cells and chemical hapten exposure. Time point meaning: healthy volunteer bleed at 6 weeks. Total RNA came from unfractionated whole blood. TCRdb analysed the RACE reads with MiXCR anew, one entry per CDR3 protein. The table records about 65,000 distinct CDR3 sequences, about 6% of them present only once. The material sequenced was whole blood. These receptors all come from a female donor in good health. Some clones in this sample may be carry-over from other donors' samples.

This clonotype was picked up many times. The V and J genes are TRBV18 and TRBJ2-5, with D unresolved. The CDR3 consists of 13 residues. Trimming left V 2 bases short and J 3 bases short, with 7 bases between. From germline, CDR1 is KGHSH and CDR2 LQKENI. The CDR3 loop is CASSPISEETQYF. As DNA, the CDR3 is TGTGCCAGCTCACCAATTTCCGAAGAGACCCAGTACTTC.

This clonotype was detected many times. In DNA form, the CDR3 reads TGTGCCAGCAGCCCTCGGAGTGCATATGGCACCGGGGAGCTGTTTTTT. It encodes CASSPRSAYGTGELFF. The chain has TRBV7-3 and TRBJ2-2; no definite D call. Between the trimmed V and J ends, which lost 5 bases and 4 bases, there was a span of 17 bases. Per germline, CDR1 SGHTA and CDR2 FQGTGA. The CDR3 sequence is 16 residues long.

This clonotype was recorded at least ten times. V usage is TRBV3-1 and J usage is TRBJ2-7; 8 bases align to TRBD2. There are 15 residues in the CDR3. The trim removed 0 bases at V and 4 bases at J, leaving 5 bases unmatched. CDR1 LGHDT and CDR2 YNNKEL come from the germline V gene (reference sequence). In DNA form, the CDR3 reads TGTGCCAGCAGCCAAGACGGGACTAGTGGGTACGAGCAGTACTTC. Protein sequence: CASSQDGTSGYEQYF.

The CDR3 DNA is TGTGCCAGCAGCTCGACTAGCGGCACCGGGGAGCTGTTTTTT. The encoded protein is CASSSTSGTGELFF. The chain recombines TRBV11-2 with TRBJ2-2; 9 nucleotides match TRBD2. Germline V gene data show CDR1 as SGHAT and CDR2 as FQNNGV. This CDR3 region has 14 residues. V gave up 4 bases and J gave up 4 bases; unmatched junction bases: 1. The full variable domain, in which reference TRBV11-2 and TRBJ2-2 provide the parts outside the CDR3, is EAGVAQSPRYKIIEKRQSVAFWCNPISGHATLYWYQQILGQGPKLLIQFQNNGVVDDSQLPKDRFSAERLKGVDSTLKIQPAKLEDSAVYLCASSSTSGTGELFFGEGSRLTVL.

The chain is built from TRBV28 and TRBJ1-6; possible D gene TRBD1, 6 bases. Trimming left V 7 bases short and J 7 bases short, with 14 bases between. Germline values: CDR1 MDHEN, CDR2 SYDVKM. CDR3 length: 14 amino acids. This CDR3 is CASKPQGRNSPLHF. Written as DNA, the CDR3 is TGTGCCAGCAAACCACAGGGACGGAATTCACCCCTCCACTTT.

The rearrangement uses TRBV6-5 and TRBJ1-5; 7 nucleotides match TRBD1. The CDR3 covers 14 residues. CDR1 and CDR2 from the germline V gene are MNHEY and SVGAGI. V was clipped by 5 bases and J by 3 bases; unmatched bases: 4. In DNA form, the CDR3 reads TGTGCCAGCAGTACAGGGGCCTACAATCAGCCCCAGCATTTT. This translates into CASSTGAYNQPQHF.

The chain combines TRBV27 with TRBJ1-4; a possible D gene is TRBD1 (5 bases). Germline V CDR1 and CDR2: MNHEY, SMNVEV (reference sequence). Trimming stripped 6 bases from V and 3 bases from J, with 20 bases between. The CDR3 spans 17 residues. CDR3 residues: CASRKRLIQVSNEKLFF. The CDR3 nucleotides read TGTGCCAGCAGAAAAAGGCTTATACAGGTGTCTAATGAAAAACTGTTTTTT.

This clonotype showed up many times. The chain uses TRBV5-1 and TRBJ2-1; TRBD1 agrees at 8 bases. This CDR3 has 14 amino acids. The V segment lost 5 bases and the J segment 2 bases; nucleotides outside the gene matches: 3. CDR1 and CDR2 (germline): SGHRS, YFSETQ. The CDR3 loop reads CASRKQGAYNEQFF. Written as DNA, the CDR3 is TGCGCCAGCAGGAAACAGGGGGCCTACAATGAGCAGTTCTTC.

This clonotype was recorded at least ten times. The V gene is TRBV6-2 or TRBV6-3, the J gene TRBJ2-7; no reliable D call. Germline values: CDR1 MNHEY, CDR2 SVGEGT. This CDR3 contains 11 residues. Trimming stripped 0 bases from V and 6 bases from J, with 3 bases between. This CDR3 reads CASSYSLEQYF. The CDR3 DNA sequence: TGTGCCAGCAGTTACTCCCTCGAGCAGTACTTC.

This clonotype was seen repeatedly, ten times or more. The CDR3 protein is CASSRSRDLASDTQYF. The CDR3 bases are TGTGCCAGCAGCCGCAGTCGGGACCTAGCTTCAGATACGCAGTATTTT. The chain joins TRBV6-5 to TRBJ2-3; D tentatively reads TRBD1 or TRBD2 (5 bases each). V shed 6 bases and J shed 4 bases, with 20 bases lying between them. CDR1 is MNHEY and CDR2 is SVGAGI in the germline V gene. The CDR3 is made up of 16 amino acids.

The sample holds a few counts of this clonotype. The chain recombines TRBV29-1 with TRBJ2-3; a weak D match, TRBD1 (5 bases). Germline CDR1 SQVTM, CDR2 ANQGSEA. There are 13 residues in the CDR3. The chain's CDR3 is CTVWIQGTDTQYF. Written as DNA, the CDR3 is TGCACCGTATGGATACAGGGCACAGATACGCAGTATTTT.

The CDR3 is CASSPWGSTDTQYF. CDR3 DNA sequence: TGTGCCAGCTCCCCCTGGGGAAGCACAGATACGCAGTATTTT. The rearrangement links TRBV13 to TRBJ2-3; D is unclear. The CDR3 contains 14 residues. Germline values: CDR1 PRHDT, CDR2 FYEKMQ (reference sequence). V lost 8 bases and J lost 0, with 12 bases in between.

This clonotype was seen at least ten times. The rearrangement joins TRBV5-1 to TRBJ2-1; tentatively, D is TRBD2 (7 bases). The CDR3 runs to 14 residues. Germline V CDR1 and CDR2: SGHRS, YFSETQ. V gave up 2 bases and J gave up 7 bases, with 13 bases separating them. Written as DNA, the CDR3 is TGCGCCAGCAGCTTTACCAGGGGAGGGAATGAGCAGTTCTTC. The encoded protein is CASSFTRGGNEQFF.

This clonotype was counted a few times. The J gene is TRBJ2-5, the V gene TRBV20-1, with D unclear. This CDR3 is 13 amino acids long. Between the trimmed V and J ends, which lost 1 base and 2 bases, there was a span of 8 bases. The germline CDR1 and CDR2 sequences are DFQATT and SNEGSKA (reference sequence). CDR3 residues: CSARGYNQETQYF. The DNA of the CDR3 is TGCAGTGCTAGAGGGTACAATCAAGAGACCCAGTACTTC.

The sample holds a few counts of this clonotype. The V and J genes are TRBV6-5 and TRBJ2-5; possibly TRBD1 or TRBD2 for D (6 bases each). Trimming took 7 bases from V and 6 from J, leaving 24 bases between them. This CDR3 region has 16 residues. Germline loops: CDR1 MNHEY, CDR2 SVGAGI. CDR3 sequence: CASTPPSGGGRKTQYF. CDR3 nucleotide sequence: TGTGCCAGCACCCCACCAAGCGGAGGGGGGCGGAAGACCCAGTACTTC.

The sample holds a few counts of this clonotype. The V and J genes are TRBV29-1 and TRBJ2-5, with 7 nucleotides matching TRBD1. V lost 7 bases and J lost 2; bases outside the gene matches: 4. The CDR3 covers 12 residues. Germline CDR1 and CDR2: SQVTM and ANQGSEA. In DNA form, the CDR3 reads TGCAGCGGGGGGACAGAGCAAGAGACCCAGTACTTC. As protein: CSGGTEQETQYF.

In its sample, this clonotype was seen many times. V and J are TRBV9 and TRBJ1-2; D remains ambiguous. The CDR3 totals 15 residues. The V gene's germline CDR1 is SGDLS and CDR2 YYNGEE. V dropped 0 bases and J dropped 0 bases, with 9 bases sitting between them. The CDR3 reads CASSVEVDTNYGYTF. Written as DNA, the CDR3 is TGTGCCAGCAGCGTAGAGGTAGACACTAACTATGGCTACACCTTC.

This clonotype was detected many times. V gene TRBV5-1 combines with J gene TRBJ2-6, with D unresolved. Germline assignment: CDR1 SGHRS and CDR2 YFSETQ. The CDR3 extends over 14 amino acids. V was pared by 0 bases and J by 5 bases, with 6 bases between. CDR3 in DNA: TGCGCCAGCAGCTTGGGGGTGAGGGCCAACGTCCTGACTTTC. Protein: CASSLGVRANVLTF.

This clonotype was detected ten times or more. This sequence joins TRBV7-9 and TRBJ2-1; unclear D gene. V shed 3 bases and J shed 0 bases, with 6 bases lying between them. Germline V lookup: CDR1 SEHNR, CDR2 FQNEAQ (reference sequence). The CDR3 extends over 14 amino acids. The CDR3 here is CASSFGDSYNEQFF. CDR3 sequence (DNA): TGTGCCAGCAGCTTCGGCGACTCCTACAATGAGCAGTTCTTC.

There are many counts of this clonotype. This chain links TRBV28 with TRBJ2-1; D possibly uses TRBD1 or TRBD2 (5 bases each). Germline values: CDR1 MDHEN, CDR2 SYDVKM. The V end was cut by 3 bases, the J end by 8 bases, with 14 bases between. The CDR3 is 14 amino acids. In DNA form, the CDR3 reads TGTGCCAGCAGTTTGCCAGGGAGTAACCATGAGCAGTTCTTC. This codes for CASSLPGSNHEQFF.

This clonotype was found many times. The chain recombines TRBV12-3 or TRBV12-4 with TRBJ1-2; 8 bases are a match to TRBD1. The CDR3 covers 14 residues. V was clipped by 2 bases and J by 3 bases; unmatched bases: 2. Here the CDR3 reads CASSLQGADYGYTF. The CDR3 nucleotides read TGTGCCAGCAGTTTACAGGGGGCTGACTATGGCTACACCTTC.

Many counts were recorded for this clonotype. The rearrangement uses TRBV4-1 and TRBJ1-5; D is ambiguous. Trimming cost V 0 bases and J 1 base, with 10 bases left between them. CDR1 MGHRA and CDR2 YSYEKL come from the germline V gene. This CDR3 has 16 amino acids. The CDR3 bases are TGCGCCAGCAGCCAAGATGGGTCTGGGAGCAATCAGCCCCAGCATTTT. Encoded protein: CASSQDGSGSNQPQHF.

This chain uses TRBV24-1 with TRBJ1-6, with D maybe TRBD1 (6 bases). Germline-derived CDR1 and CDR2 are KGHDR and SFDVKD. V gave up 2 bases and J gave up 7 bases, with 14 bases separating them. This CDR3 spans 16 amino acids. The CDR3 bases are TGTGCCACCAGTGATTCAGCAGGGGCAGGGAATTCACCCCTCCACTTT. Protein: CATSDSAGAGNSPLHF.

Many counts were recorded for this clonotype. The J gene is TRBJ2-3, the V gene TRBV27, with D possibly matching TRBD2 (5 bases). V was pared by 3 bases and J by 7 bases, with 8 bases between. Germline V lookup: CDR1 MNHEY, CDR2 SMNVEV (reference sequence). The CDR3 totals 12 residues. The CDR3 region has the DNA TGTGCCAGCAGTTTTGAGGGATATACGCAGTATTTT. This gives the protein CASSFEGYTQYF.

The gene calls are TRBV27 and TRBJ1-3, with 11 bases matching TRBD1. The V gene end was trimmed by 5 bases and the J gene end by 0 bases; junction bases not matched to a gene: 9. CDR1 and CDR2 (germline): MNHEY, SMNVEV (reference sequence). This CDR3 comprises 18 residues. The CDR3, as DNA: TGTGCCAGCAGTCCCCTCGGACAGGGGGCGAGCTCTGGAAACACCATATATTTT. Translation: CASSPLGQGASSGNTIYF.